A single sample gave rise to the 17 T cell receptor beta chains below, sequenced in a study of blood T cell repertoires in COVID-19. Sequenced by immunoSEQ multiplex PCR; TCRdb stores in-frame clones only, minus some. The sample shows roughly 110,000 clones, around nine tenths of them seen only once. The material sequenced was peripheral blood. The source of these receptors is an older woman who had recovered from COVID-19.

The genes are TRBV28 and TRBJ2-5; 11 positions agree with TRBD2. The CDR3 extends over 14 amino acids. Germline values: CDR1 MDHEN, CDR2 SYDVKM. The junction had 7 bases not matched to a gene; V was cut back by 8 bases and J by 5 bases. CDR3 DNA: TGTGCCAGCTCTACTAGCGGGAGTCGGGAGACCCAGTACTTC. Its translation is CASSTSGSRETQYF.

This chain links TRBV18 with TRBJ2-5; D remains ambiguous. The germline CDR1 and CDR2 sequences are KGHSH and LQKENI. V shed 6 bases and J shed 5 bases, with 10 bases lying between them. The CDR3 is made up of 12 amino acids. The DNA of the CDR3 is TGTGCCAGCTCCAGCCTCGGGGAGACCCAGTACTTC. Its protein product is CASSSLGETQYF.

The genes are TRBV6-2 or TRBV6-3 and TRBJ1-5; D is perhaps TRBD1 (5 bases). The CDR3 runs to 16 residues. V shed 4 bases and J shed 7 bases, with 20 bases lying between them. Germline loops: CDR1 MNHEY, CDR2 SVGEGT. For the CDR3, the DNA is TGTGCCAGCAGTTCGAGGGAGGGACTAGTAGGGCAGCCCCAGCATTTT. Translating it yields CASSSREGLVGQPQHF.

The count of this clone is one. This chain joins TRBV3-1 (or the pseudogene TRBV3-2) and TRBJ1-1, with D possibly TRBD1 on 6 matching bases. Trimming took off 7 bases at V and 3 bases at J, with 15 bases between the two ends. The CDR3 sequence is 14 residues long. CDR1 LGHDT and CDR2 YNNKEL come from the germline V gene (reference sequence). CDR3 bases: TGTGCCAGCACCCCGGACAGTGGCTACACTGAAGCTTTCTTT. Amino acid sequence: CASTPDSGYTEAFF.

This rearrangement joins TRBV6-2 or TRBV6-3 to TRBJ2-7; D perhaps matches TRBD1 (6 bases). Germline CDR1 is MNHEY and CDR2 is SVGEGT. Trimming cost V 4 bases and J 4 bases, with 20 bases left between them. This CDR3 is built from 16 residues. The CDR3 DNA is TGTGCCAGCAGTTGGGGATTGGGGACACAAGAGTACGAGCAGTACTTC. Translating it yields CASSWGLGTQEYEQYF.

Remarks on this clone: The sample contains more than one DNA sequence encoding this CDR3. The rearrangement uses TRBV18 and TRBJ1-2; 7 bases align to TRBD1. CDR3 length: 13 amino acids. J lost 3 bases, V lost 3 bases, and 1 base had no gene match. The germline V gene encodes CDR1 KGHSH and CDR2 LQKENI. The CDR3 loop reads CASSPDRDYGYTF. Written as DNA, the CDR3 is TGTGCCAGCTCACCCGACAGGGACTATGGCTACACCTTC.

This CDR3 reads CASSQDDRTDWSNEQFF. The CDR3 DNA reads TGTGCCAGCAGCCAAGACGACCGGACAGATTGGAGCAATGAGCAGTTCTTC. This chain joins TRBV4-2 and TRBJ2-1; D perhaps matches TRBD1 (6 bases). The CDR3 covers 17 residues. V was trimmed by 0 bases and J by 6 bases, leaving 18 bases between them. In germline, CDR1 is LGHNA, CDR2 YNFKEQ.

V usage is TRBV5-1 and J usage is TRBJ2-2; TRBD1 matches at 10 bases. CDR3 length equals 19 residues. J was trimmed by 4 bases and V by 1 base; bases with no gene match: 13. CDR1 and CDR2 from the germline V gene are SGHRS and YFSETQ. CDR3 residues: CASSLSPPTGTGVTGELFF. The CDR3 DNA follows: TGCGCCAGCAGCTTGTCCCCCCCAACCGGGACAGGGGTCACCGGGGAGCTGTTTTTT. Looking up the rest from reference TRBV5-1 and TRBJ2-2 gives the full variable domain: KAGVTQTPRYLIKTRGQQVTLSCSPISGHRSVSWYQQTPGQGLQFLFEYFSETQRNKGNFPGRFSGRQFSNSRSEMNVSTLELGDSALYLCASSLSPPTGTGVTGELFFGEGSRLTVL.

The genes are TRBV30 and TRBJ1-4; possible D gene TRBD1, 6 bases. This CDR3 contains 15 residues. Germline lookup yields CDR1 GTSNPN and CDR2 SVGIG (reference sequence). CDR3 nucleotides: TGTGTCGGGGCAGGGAGGGACACAACTAATGAAAAACTGTTTTTT. Encoded protein: CVGAGRDTTNEKLFF.

The chain couples TRBV11-3 to TRBJ2-3; 10 bases match TRBD2. Germline V gene lookup returns CDR1 SGHNT and CDR2 YENEEA. After removal of 5 bases from V and 1 base from J, the junction contained 9 bases not matched to a gene. The CDR3 has 17 residues. CDR3 nucleotide sequence: TGTGCCAGCAGCGTCGGGACTAGCGTCGCGGGCACAGATACGCAGTATTTT. Its protein is CASSVGTSVAGTDTQYF.

The genes are TRBV24-1 and TRBJ1-2; 8 bases agree with TRBD1. The CDR3 length is 14 residues. Per the germline V gene, CDR1 is KGHDR and CDR2 is SFDVKD. J gave up 8 bases and V 7 bases, and 11 bases lay outside the gene matches. The CDR3 bases are TGTGCCACCAGCTTGGGACAGGAGACGGGAGGCTACACCTTC. This encodes CATSLGQETGGYTF.

This chain uses TRBV4-2 with TRBJ2-7; 12 bases match TRBD1. The CDR3 is 15 amino acids. Trimming at V came to 2 bases and at J to 7 bases, leaving 6 bases not matched to a gene. Germline lookup yields CDR1 LGHNA and CDR2 YNFKEQ. CDR3 in amino acids: CASSQHGTGGFEQYF. CDR3 bases: TGTGCCAGCAGCCAACACGGGACAGGGGGCTTTGAGCAGTACTTC.

The chain combines TRBV7-2 with TRBJ1-5, with D maybe TRBD1 (5 bases). The CDR3 loop spans 14 amino acids. V lost 5 bases and J lost 3, with 11 bases in between. In germline, CDR1 is SGHTA, CDR2 FQGNSA. The CDR3 sequence is CASSEQVSNQPQHF. The CDR3 DNA reads TGTGCCAGCAGCGAACAGGTTTCCAATCAGCCCCAGCATTTT.

V gene TRBV6-5 combines with J gene TRBJ1-1; tentatively, D is TRBD1 (5 bases). Germline V gives CDR1 MNHEY, CDR2 SVGAGI. Trimming shortened V by 4 bases and J by 0 bases, and 12 bases separated the two germline ends. The CDR3 has 15 amino acids. The CDR3 region is CASSFTGRMNTEAFF. CDR3 coding DNA: TGTGCCAGCAGTTTTACAGGCCGCATGAACACTGAAGCTTTCTTT.

The genes are TRBV6-2 or TRBV6-3 and TRBJ1-2, with a possible D match to TRBD1 (6 bases). Deletions cut 6 bases from V and 0 bases from J, with 14 bases between. Germline CDR1 and CDR2: MNHEY and SVGEGT. This CDR3 has 15 residues. The CDR3 sequence: CASSRDTLTNYGYTF. For the CDR3, the DNA is TGTGCCAGCAGCCGGGACACCCTTACTAACTATGGCTACACCTTC.

The chain has TRBV30 and TRBJ2-7; D call uncertain. CDR3 length equals 13 residues. CDR1 GTSNPN and CDR2 SVGIG come from the germline V gene (reference sequence). V was shortened by 2 bases and J by 1 base, with 9 bases between the two germline ends. For the CDR3, the DNA is TGTGCCTGGAGTTCGGGTGTTTCCTACGAGCAGTACTTC. Translation: CAWSSGVSYEQYF. Using reference TRBV30 and TRBJ2-7 for the parts outside the CDR3, the full variable domain is SQTIHQWPATLVQPVGSPLSLECTVEGTSNPNLYWYRQAAGRGLQLLFYSVGIGQISSEVPQNLSASRPQDRQFILSSKKLLLSDSGFYLCAWSSGVSYEQYFGPGTRLTVT.

Only one count was recorded for this clone. In DNA form, the CDR3 reads TGTGCCAGCAGTTACTCAAGCGGGGGGGCTTACGAGCAGTACTTC. Its translation: CASSYSSGGAYEQYF. This rearrangement joins TRBV6-5 to TRBJ2-7; 10 bases are a match to TRBD2. This CDR3 spans 15 amino acids. Germline V gene data show CDR1 as MNHEY and CDR2 as SVGAGI. Germline trimming cut 0 bases from V and 4 bases from J; bases unmatched to any gene: 3.